This entry features one TCR beta chain sequence. Its antigen is as yet unknown. The second PCR ran about 6 to 12 cycles with a sample-barcoded 5' primer and J-beta primers. Researchers report that each sample yielded at least 2.5 million CDR3-containing paired-end reads. TCRdb independently ran MiXCR on the 5' RACE reads; one entry per CDR3 protein. The sample contains hundreds of thousands of distinct CDR3 sequences, around half of which appear only once. The data stem from a study of blood T cells in healthy people across ages. This CDR3 region has 13 residues. V gave up 6 bases and J gave up 15 bases, with 21 bases separating them. Germline V lookup: CDR1 MNHEY, CDR2 SVGAGI. The study, taken as a whole, reports: Versus aged donors, long-lived donors had higher diversity and more naive CD4+ cells.

The source of this sequence is an elderly man in good health. Sequenced sample: blood. The chain is built from TRBV6-5 and TRBJ2-1, with D unclear. DNA of the CDR3: TGTGCCAGCAGCCTCTCACACCATGGTGTGCGGTTCTTC. Protein product: CASSLSHHGVRFF.